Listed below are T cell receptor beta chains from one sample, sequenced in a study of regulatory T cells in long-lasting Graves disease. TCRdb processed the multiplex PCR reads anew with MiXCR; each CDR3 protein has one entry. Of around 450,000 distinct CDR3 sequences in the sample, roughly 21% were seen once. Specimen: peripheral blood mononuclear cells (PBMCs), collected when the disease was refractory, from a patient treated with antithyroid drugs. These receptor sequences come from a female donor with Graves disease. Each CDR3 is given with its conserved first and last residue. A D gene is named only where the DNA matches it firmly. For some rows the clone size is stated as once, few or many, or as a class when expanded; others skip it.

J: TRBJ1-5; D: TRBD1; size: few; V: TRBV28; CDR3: CAIEGADQPQHF; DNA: TGTGCCATTGAGGGGGCCGATCAGCCCCAGCATTTT
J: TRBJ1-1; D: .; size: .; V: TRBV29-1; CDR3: CSAELGGDTEAFF; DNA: TGCAGCGCCGAGTTAGGGGGGGACACTGAAGCTTTCTTT
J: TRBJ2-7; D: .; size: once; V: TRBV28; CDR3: CASSFSGDRQTHEQYF; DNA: TGTGCCAGCAGTTTTTCAGGGGATCGGCAAACGCACGAGCAGTACTTC
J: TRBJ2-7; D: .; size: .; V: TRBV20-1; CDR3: CSAPAPGATYEQYF; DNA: TGCAGTGCTCCAGCCCCCGGGGCCACCTACGAGCAGTACTTC
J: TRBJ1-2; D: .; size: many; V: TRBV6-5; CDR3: CASSYSIGRWSNYGYTF; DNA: TGTGCCAGCAGTTACTCGATAGGCCGGTGGAGTAACTATGGCTACACCTTC
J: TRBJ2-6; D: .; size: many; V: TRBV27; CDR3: CASSLEGYTSGANVLTF; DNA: TGTGCCAGCAGTTTGGAAGGCTACACCTCTGGGGCCAACGTCCTGACTTTC
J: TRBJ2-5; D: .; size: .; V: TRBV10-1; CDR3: CASSESIRETQYF; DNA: TGCGCCAGCAGTGAGTCGATTCGAGAGACCCAGTACTTC
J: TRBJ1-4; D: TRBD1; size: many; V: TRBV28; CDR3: CASSLVGGQSSANEKLFF; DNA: TGTGCCAGCAGTTTAGTCGGGGGACAGAGCTCGGCTAATGAAAAACTGTTTTTT
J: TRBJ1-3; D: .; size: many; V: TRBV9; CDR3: CASSGGAGNTIYF; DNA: TGTGCCAGCAGTGGGGGGGCTGGAAACACCATATATTTT
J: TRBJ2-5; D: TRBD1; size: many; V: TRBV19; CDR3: CASRDDRGETQYF; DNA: TGTGCCAGTAGAGATGACAGGGGCGAGACCCAGTACTTC
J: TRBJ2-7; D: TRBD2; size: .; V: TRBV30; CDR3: CAWSTRGDEQYF; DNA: TGTGCCTGGAGTACCCGGGGGGACGAGCAGTACTTC
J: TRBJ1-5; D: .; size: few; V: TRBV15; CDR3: CATSNSDRGNQPQHF; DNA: TGTGCCACCAGCAACTCTGACAGAGGCAATCAGCCCCAGCATTTT
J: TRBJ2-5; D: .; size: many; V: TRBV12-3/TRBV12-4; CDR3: CASSIWEKAQETQYF; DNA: TGTGCCAGCAGTATTTGGGAAAAGGCTCAAGAGACCCAGTACTTC
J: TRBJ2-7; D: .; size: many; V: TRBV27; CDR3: CASSTGPQPREQYF; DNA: TGTGCCAGCAGTACGGGACCTCAGCCTCGCGAGCAGTACTTC
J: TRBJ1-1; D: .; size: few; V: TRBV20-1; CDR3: CSASDLKGFTEAFF; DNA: TGCAGTGCCAGTGATCTTAAGGGTTTCACTGAAGCTTTCTTT
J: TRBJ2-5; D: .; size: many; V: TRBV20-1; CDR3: CSASREETQYF; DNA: TGCAGTGCTAGTCGAGAAGAGACCCAGTACTTC
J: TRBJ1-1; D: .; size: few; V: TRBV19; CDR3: CASTTKRVRGNTEAFF; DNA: TGTGCCAGTACGACAAAAAGGGTCAGGGGCAACACTGAAGCTTTCTTT
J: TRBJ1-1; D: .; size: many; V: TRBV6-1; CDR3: CASSEYGHLNTEAFF; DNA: TGTGCCAGCAGTGAATACGGACACCTGAACACTGAAGCTTTCTTT
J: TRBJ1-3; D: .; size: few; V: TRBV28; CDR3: CASRSGMKGNTIYF; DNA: TGTGCCAGCAGATCAGGGATGAAAGGAAACACCATATATTTT
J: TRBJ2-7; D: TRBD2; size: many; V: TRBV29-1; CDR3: CSVEAGDYEQYF; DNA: TGCAGCGTTGAGGCGGGAGACTACGAGCAGTACTTC
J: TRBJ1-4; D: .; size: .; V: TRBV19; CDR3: CASSWVNEKLFF; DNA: TGTGCCAGTAGTTGGGTTAATGAAAAACTGTTTTTT
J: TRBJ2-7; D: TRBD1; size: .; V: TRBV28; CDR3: CASSLQKWTGSPREQYF; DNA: TGTGCCAGCAGCCTTCAAAAATGGACAGGGAGCCCCCGCGAGCAGTACTTC
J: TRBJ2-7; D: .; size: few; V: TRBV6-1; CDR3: CASRRDSILSYEQYF; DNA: TGTGCCAGCAGGCGGGACAGCATCCTTTCCTACGAGCAGTACTTC
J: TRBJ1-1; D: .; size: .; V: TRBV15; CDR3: CATSRDSPAGLLNTEAFF; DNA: TGTGCCACCAGCAGAGATTCCCCCGCAGGCCTGCTGAACACTGAAGCTTTCTTT
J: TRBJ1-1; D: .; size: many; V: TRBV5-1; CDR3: CASSLGQGSTEAFF; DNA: TGTGCCAGCAGCTTAGGGCAGGGGAGCACTGAAGCTTTCTTT
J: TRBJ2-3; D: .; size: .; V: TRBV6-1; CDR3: CASSPLARSTDTQYF; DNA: TGTGCCAGCAGTCCACTAGCTCGATCGACAGATACGCAGTATTTT
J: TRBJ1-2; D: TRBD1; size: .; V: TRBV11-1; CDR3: CASSHGTAANTF; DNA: TGTGCCAGCAGCCATGGGACAGCCGCTAACACCTTC
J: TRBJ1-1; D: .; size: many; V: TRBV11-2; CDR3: CASSLGFGQNSEAFF; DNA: TGTGCCAGCAGCTTAGGATTTGGCCAAAACTCTGAAGCTTTCTTT
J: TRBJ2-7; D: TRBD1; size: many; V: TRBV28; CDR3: CASRGSTGTGHSYEQYF; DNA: TGTGCCAGCAGAGGGTCAACCGGGACAGGTCACTCCTACGAGCAGTACTTC
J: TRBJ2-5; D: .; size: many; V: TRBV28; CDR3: CARGGTQQETQYF; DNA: TGTGCCAGGGGGGGGACACAACAAGAGACCCAGTACTTC
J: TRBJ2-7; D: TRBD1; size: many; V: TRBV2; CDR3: CASSAGGLYEQYF; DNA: TGTGCCAGCAGTGCAGGGGGCCTCTACGAGCAGTACTTC
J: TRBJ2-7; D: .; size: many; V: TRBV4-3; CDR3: CASSQDRVGVGYEQYF; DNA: TGCGCCAGCAGCCAAGACAGGGTTGGGGTTGGGTACGAGCAGTACTTC
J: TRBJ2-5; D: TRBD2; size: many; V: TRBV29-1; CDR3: CSVAVGLGETQYF; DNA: TGCAGCGTTGCAGTTGGACTAGGGGAGACCCAGTACTTC
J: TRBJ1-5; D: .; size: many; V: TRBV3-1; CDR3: CASSQGWRLNNQPQHF; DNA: TGTGCCAGCAGCCAAGGATGGCGCCTGAACAATCAGCCCCAGCATTTT
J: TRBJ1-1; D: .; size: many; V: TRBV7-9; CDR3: CASRKPGRNTEAFF; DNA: TGTGCCAGCAGGAAGCCGGGACGCAACACTGAAGCTTTCTTT
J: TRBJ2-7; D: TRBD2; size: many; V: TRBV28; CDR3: CASSVILAGGQEQYF; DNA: TGTGCCAGCAGTGTAATACTAGCGGGAGGGCAAGAGCAGTACTTC
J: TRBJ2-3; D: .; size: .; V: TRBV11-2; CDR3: CASSSRARSSTDTQYF; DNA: TGTGCCAGCAGCTCCCGCGCCCGCTCTAGCACAGATACGCAGTATTTT
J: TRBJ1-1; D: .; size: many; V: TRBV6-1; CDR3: CATYGGDRSEAFF; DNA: TGTGCCACCTACGGAGGGGATCGTTCTGAAGCTTTCTTT